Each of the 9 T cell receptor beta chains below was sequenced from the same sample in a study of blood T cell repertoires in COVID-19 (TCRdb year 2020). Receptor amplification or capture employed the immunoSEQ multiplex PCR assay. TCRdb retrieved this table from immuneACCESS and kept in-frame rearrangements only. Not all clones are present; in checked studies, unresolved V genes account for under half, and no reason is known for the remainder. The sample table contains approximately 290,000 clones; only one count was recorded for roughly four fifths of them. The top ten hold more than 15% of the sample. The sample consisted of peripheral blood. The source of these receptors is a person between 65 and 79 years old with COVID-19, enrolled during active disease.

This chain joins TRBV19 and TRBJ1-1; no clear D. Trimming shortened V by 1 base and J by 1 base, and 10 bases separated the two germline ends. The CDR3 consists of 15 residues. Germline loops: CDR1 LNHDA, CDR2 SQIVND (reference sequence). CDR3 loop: CASSIAAGGNTEAFF. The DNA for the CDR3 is TGTGCCAGTAGTATAGCGGCAGGAGGGAACACTGAAGCTTTCTTT.

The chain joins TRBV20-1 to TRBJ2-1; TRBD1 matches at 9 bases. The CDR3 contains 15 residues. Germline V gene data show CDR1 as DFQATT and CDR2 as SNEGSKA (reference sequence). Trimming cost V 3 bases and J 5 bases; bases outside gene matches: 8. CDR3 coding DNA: TGCAGTGCTAGTTATTGGGACAGGGAAAACAATGAGCAGTTCTTC. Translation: CSASYWDRENNEQFF.

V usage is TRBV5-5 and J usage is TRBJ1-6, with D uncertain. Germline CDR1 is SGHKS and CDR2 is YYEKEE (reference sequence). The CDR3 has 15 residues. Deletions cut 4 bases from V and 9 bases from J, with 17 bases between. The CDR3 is CASSPGPREGSPLHF. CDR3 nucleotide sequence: TGTGCCAGCAGCCCCGGGCCCCGGGAGGGTTCACCCCTCCACTTT.

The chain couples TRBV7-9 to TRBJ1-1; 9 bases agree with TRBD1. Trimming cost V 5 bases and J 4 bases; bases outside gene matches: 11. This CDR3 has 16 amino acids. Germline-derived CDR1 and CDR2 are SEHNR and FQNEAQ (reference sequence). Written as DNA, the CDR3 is TGTGCCAGCAGCCACCGGACAGGGGCTTTGAGCACTGAAGCTTTCTTT. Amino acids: CASSHRTGALSTEAFF. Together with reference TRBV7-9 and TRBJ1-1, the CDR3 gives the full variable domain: DTGVSQNPRHKITKRGQNVTFRCDPISEHNRLYWYRQTLGQGPEFLTYFQNEAQLEKSRLLSDRFSAERPKGSFSTLEIQRTEQGDSAMYLCASSHRTGALSTEAFFGQGTRLTVV.

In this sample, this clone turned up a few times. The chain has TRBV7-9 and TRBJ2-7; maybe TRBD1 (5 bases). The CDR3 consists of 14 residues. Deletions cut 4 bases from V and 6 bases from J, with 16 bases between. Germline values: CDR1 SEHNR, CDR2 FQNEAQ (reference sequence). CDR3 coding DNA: TGTGCCAGCAGCTGGCGACAGAATGGCGTCGAGCAGTACTTC. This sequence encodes CASSWRQNGVEQYF.

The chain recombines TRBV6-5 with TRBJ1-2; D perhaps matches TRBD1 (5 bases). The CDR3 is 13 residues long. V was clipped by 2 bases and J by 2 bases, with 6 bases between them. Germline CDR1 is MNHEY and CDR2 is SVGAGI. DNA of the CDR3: TGTGCCAGCAGTTACGACAGAAACTATGGCTACACCTTC. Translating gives CASSYDRNYGYTF.

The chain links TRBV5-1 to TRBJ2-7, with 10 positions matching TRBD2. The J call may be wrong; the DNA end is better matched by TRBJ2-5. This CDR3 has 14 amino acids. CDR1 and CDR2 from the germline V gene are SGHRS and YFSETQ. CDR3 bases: TGCGCCAGCAGCCCTAGACTAGCGGGAGAGACCCAGTACTTC. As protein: CASSPRLAGETQYF.

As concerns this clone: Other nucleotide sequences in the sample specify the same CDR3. The CDR3 reads CASSSLAGGYNEQFF. CDR3 in DNA: TGTGCCAGCAGCTCCCTAGCGGGGGGATACAATGAGCAGTTCTTC. The V and J genes are TRBV7-2 and TRBJ2-1, with 11 bases lining up with TRBD2. Germline values: CDR1 SGHTA, CDR2 FQGNSA. This CDR3 contains 15 residues. Trimming cost V 4 bases and J 4 bases; bases outside gene matches: 3.

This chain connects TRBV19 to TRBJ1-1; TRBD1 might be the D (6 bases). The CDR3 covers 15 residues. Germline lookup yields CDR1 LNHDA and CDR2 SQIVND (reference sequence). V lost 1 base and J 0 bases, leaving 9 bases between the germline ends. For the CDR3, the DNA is TGTGCCAGTAGTATAGTACAGGGCATGAACACTGAAGCTTTCTTT. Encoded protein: CASSIVQGMNTEAFF.